This entry lists 8 T cell receptor beta chains sequenced from one sample in a study of cytomegalovirus exposure and HLA in healthy donors. 13 Jbeta primers and 60 Vbeta primers were used for the PCR. Assay: immunoSEQ multiplex PCR; the TCRdb copy retains only in-frame clones and omits some. Of tens of thousands of clones listed, 65% to 90% were seen once; the top ten hold over 9.5%. Sequencing input: PBMCs. The receptors here all came from a woman aged 18-29 years in good health and CMV-seropositive.

As to this clone: The same CDR3 arises from other DNA sequences in this sample as well. The genes are TRBV4-2 and TRBJ2-5; 11 bases align to TRBD2. Germline CDR1 LGHNA, CDR2 YNFKEQ. Germline trimming cut 0 bases from V and 5 bases from J; bases unmatched to any gene: 11. The CDR3 is 18 amino acids. The CDR3 region has the DNA TGTGCCAGCAGCCAAGACGGGACTAGCGGACTAGCCAGGGAGACCCAGTACTTC. Residues: CASSQDGTSGLARETQYF.

This clone showed up just a few times. V usage is TRBV27 and J usage is TRBJ2-7; 7 nucleotides agree with TRBD2. The J segment lost 2 bases and the V segment lost 6 bases, leaving 16 bases of the junction unmatched. The V gene's germline CDR1 is MNHEY and CDR2 SMNVEV (reference sequence). The length of the CDR3 is 17 residues. DNA for the CDR3: TGTGCCAGCAGCCCCCCCGGGCGGGCTAGCGGAACCTACGAGCAGTACTTC. Protein product: CASSPPGRASGTYEQYF.

The rearrangement uses TRBV7-9 and TRBJ2-7, with 10 positions matching TRBD1. V lost 5 bases, J lost 4 bases, and 2 bases stayed unmatched. This CDR3 is built from 13 residues. Germline lookup yields CDR1 SEHNR and CDR2 FQNEAQ (reference sequence). The CDR3 spells CASSRGQGYEQYF. The CDR3 nucleotides read TGTGCCAGCAGCCGGGGACAGGGGTACGAGCAGTACTTC.

The chain carries TRBV4-1 and TRBJ2-5; D possibly corresponds to TRBD1 (6 bases). The CDR3 covers 16 residues. Trimming took off 1 base at V and 0 bases at J, with 12 bases between the two ends. Germline loops: CDR1 MGHRA, CDR2 YSYEKL. This CDR3 is CASSQVRNRDQETQYF. The CDR3 DNA reads TGCGCCAGCAGCCAAGTTCGCAACAGGGACCAAGAGACCCAGTACTTC.

CDR3 in DNA: TGTGCCAGCAGCTTGGGCGTGTCTGTGGACGAGCAGTACTTC. This codes for CASSLGVSVDEQYF. The genes are TRBV5-4 and TRBJ2-7; no clear D. V lost 0 bases, J lost 5 bases, and 12 bases lay in between. The CDR3 spans 14 residues. The V gene's germline CDR1 is SGHNT and CDR2 YYREEE (reference sequence).

CDR3 DNA: TGTGCCAGCAGTCTCCTGTCTAGCGGCAACAATGAGCAGTTCTTC. It codes for CASSLLSSGNNEQFF. The chain links TRBV28 to TRBJ2-1; 7 nucleotides align to TRBD2. The CDR3 loop spans 15 amino acids. Germline assignment: CDR1 MDHEN and CDR2 SYDVKM. J was trimmed by 5 bases and V by 5 bases; bases with no gene match: 9.

The genes are TRBV28 and TRBJ2-3; 7 positions match TRBD2. The CDR3 totals 13 residues. Per the germline V gene, CDR1 is MDHEN and CDR2 is SYDVKM. J lost 4 bases, V lost 10 bases, and 8 bases had no gene match. Written as DNA, the CDR3 is TGTGCCACCCAGCGGGACGCGGCAGATACGCAGTATTTT. Its translation is CATQRDAADTQYF.

The J gene is TRBJ2-7, the V gene TRBV29-1; D is perhaps TRBD1 (5 bases). V dropped 6 bases and J dropped 7 bases, with 10 bases sitting between them. The CDR3 sequence is 10 residues long. The germline V gene encodes CDR1 SQVTM and CDR2 ANQGSEA. The DNA for the CDR3 is TGCAGCGTCCAAGCAGGGGAGCAGTACTTC. Translation: CSVQAGEQYF.